The T cell receptor beta chain under discussion was sequenced for a study of CD8 T cells in ankylosing spondylitis. The study's findings and limits: Matched ankylosing spondylitis synovial fluid reportedly showed significant enrichment of disease-linked clones. Within ankylosing spondylitis blood, a TCR beta motif made up of roughly eight highly homologous variants appeared to be characteristic. Some motif variants had been reported before (in reactive arthritis synovial fluid and blood). Disease-linked clones had a CD8+ phenotype and relatively low frequency in peripheral blood.

This clonotype was seen ten or more times. Its antigen is currently unknown. TCRdb processed the 5' RACE reads anew with MiXCR; each CDR3 protein has one entry. The table has 180,000 or so distinct CDR3 sequences, roughly 12% seen once. Sample: blood, either unsorted or a sorted T cell fraction (not recorded which). The TCR originated in a male donor with ankylosing spondylitis or in good health (not recorded which).

The CDR3 nucleotides are TGTGCCAGCAGCTTGTATGGTGAAGCTTTCTTT. Translated, it gives CASSLYGEAFF. The chain links TRBV5-6 to TRBJ1-1, with D unresolved. The germline V gene encodes CDR1 SGHDT and CDR2 YYEEEE. The CDR3 contains 11 residues. V was shortened by 1 base and J by 7 bases, with 5 bases between the two germline ends. Variable domain in full (rest from reference TRBV5-6 and TRBJ1-1): DAGVTQSPTHLIKTRGQQVTLRCSPKSGHDTVSWYQQALGQGPQFIFQYYEEEERQRGNFPDRFSGHQFPNYSSELNVNALLLGDSALYLCASSLYGEAFFGQGTRLTVV.